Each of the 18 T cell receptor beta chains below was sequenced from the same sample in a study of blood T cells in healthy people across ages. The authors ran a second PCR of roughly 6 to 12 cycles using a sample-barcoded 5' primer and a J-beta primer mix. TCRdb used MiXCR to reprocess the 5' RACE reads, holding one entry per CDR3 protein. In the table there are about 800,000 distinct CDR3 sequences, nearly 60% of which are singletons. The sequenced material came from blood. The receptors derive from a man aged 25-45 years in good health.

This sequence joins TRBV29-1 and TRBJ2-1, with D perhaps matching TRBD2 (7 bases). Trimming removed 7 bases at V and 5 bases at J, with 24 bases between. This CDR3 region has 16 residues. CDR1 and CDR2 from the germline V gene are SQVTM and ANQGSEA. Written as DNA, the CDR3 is TGCAGCGGACGGGGTACTAGGGCGGGGGCACACAATGAGCAGTTCTTC. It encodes CSGRGTRAGAHNEQFF.

This chain's CDR3 is CASSEYVEQYF. DNA of the CDR3: TGCGCCAGCAGCGAATACGTGGAGCAGTACTTC. The rearrangement joins TRBV10-2 to TRBJ2-4; no clear D. The CDR3 has 11 amino acids. The germline V and J ends were trimmed by 6 bases and 13 bases, with 13 bases remaining between them. Germline V gene data show CDR1 as WSHSY and CDR2 as SAAADI.

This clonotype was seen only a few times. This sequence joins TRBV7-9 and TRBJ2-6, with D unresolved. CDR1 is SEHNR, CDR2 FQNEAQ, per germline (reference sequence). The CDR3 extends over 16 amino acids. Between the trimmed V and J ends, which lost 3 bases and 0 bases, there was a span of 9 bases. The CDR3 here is CASSFTSDSGANVLTF. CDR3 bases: TGTGCCAGCAGCTTTACTTCTGACTCTGGGGCCAACGTCCTGACTTTC.

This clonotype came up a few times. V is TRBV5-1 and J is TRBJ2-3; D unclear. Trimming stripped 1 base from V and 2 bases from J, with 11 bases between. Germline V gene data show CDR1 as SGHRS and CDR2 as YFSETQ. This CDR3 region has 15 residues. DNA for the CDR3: TGCGCCAGCAGCTTGAGCAGGATTTTCACAGATACGCAGTATTTT. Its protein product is CASSLSRIFTDTQYF.

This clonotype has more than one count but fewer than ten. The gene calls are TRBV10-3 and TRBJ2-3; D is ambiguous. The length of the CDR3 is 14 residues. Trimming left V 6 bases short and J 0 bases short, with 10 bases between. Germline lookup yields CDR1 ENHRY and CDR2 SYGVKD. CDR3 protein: CAIRLSASTDTQYF. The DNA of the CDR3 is TGTGCCATCAGGTTATCCGCTAGCACAGATACGCAGTATTTT.

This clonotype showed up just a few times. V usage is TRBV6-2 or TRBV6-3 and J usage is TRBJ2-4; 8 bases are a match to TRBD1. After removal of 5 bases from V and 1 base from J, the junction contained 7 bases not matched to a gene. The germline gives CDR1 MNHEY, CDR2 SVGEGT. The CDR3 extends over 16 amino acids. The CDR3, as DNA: TGTGCCAGCAGTGTGACAGGGGACGGGGCCAAAAACATTCAGTACTTC. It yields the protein CASSVTGDGAKNIQYF.

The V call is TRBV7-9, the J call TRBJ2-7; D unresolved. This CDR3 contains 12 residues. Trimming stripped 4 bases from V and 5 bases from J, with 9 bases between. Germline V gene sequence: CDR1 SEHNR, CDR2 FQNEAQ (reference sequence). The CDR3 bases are TGTGCCAGCAGCTCCGGGTACCACGAGCAGTACTTC. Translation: CASSSGYHEQYF. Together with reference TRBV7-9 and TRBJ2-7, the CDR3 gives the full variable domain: DTGVSQNPRHKITKRGQNVTFRCDPISEHNRLYWYRQTLGQGPEFLTYFQNEAQLEKSRLLSDRFSAERPKGSFSTLEIQRTEQGDSAMYLCASSSGYHEQYFGPGTRLTVT.

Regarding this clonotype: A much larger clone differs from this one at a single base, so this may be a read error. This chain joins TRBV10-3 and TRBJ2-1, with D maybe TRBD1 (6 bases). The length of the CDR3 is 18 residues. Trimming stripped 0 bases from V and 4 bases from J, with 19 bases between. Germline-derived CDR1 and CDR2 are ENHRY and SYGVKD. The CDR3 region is CAISESRVGRGLYNEQFF. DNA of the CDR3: TGTGCCATCAGTGAGTCTAGAGTGGGCAGGGGCCTATACAATGAGCAGTTCTTC.

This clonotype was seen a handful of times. The CDR3 nucleotides are TGCAGTGTCGGCGACCCGTCTTTGAGCTATGGCTACACCTTC. Amino acid sequence: CSVGDPSLSYGYTF. The chain employs TRBV20-1 and TRBJ1-2, with D uncertain. Trimming pared 7 bases from V and 4 bases from J, leaving 19 bases between. This CDR3 contains 14 residues. Germline-derived CDR1 and CDR2 are DFQATT and SNEGSKA (reference sequence).

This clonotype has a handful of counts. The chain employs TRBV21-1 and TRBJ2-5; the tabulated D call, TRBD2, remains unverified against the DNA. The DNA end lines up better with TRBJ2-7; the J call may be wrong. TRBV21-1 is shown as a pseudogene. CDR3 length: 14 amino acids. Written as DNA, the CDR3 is TGTGCCAGCAGCGGGGAGGGACAACCTCACGAGCAGTACTTC. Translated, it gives CASSGEGQPHEQYF.

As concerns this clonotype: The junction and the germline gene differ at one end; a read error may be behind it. The CDR3 here is CACSLTGGRITDTQYF. The CDR3 nucleotides are TGTGCCTGCAGCCTTACAGGGGGGCGAATCACAGATACGCAGTATTTT. J is TRBJ2-3 and V is TRBV7-9; 8 bases agree with TRBD1. This CDR3 contains 16 residues. In germline, CDR1 is SEHNR, CDR2 FQNEAQ (reference sequence).

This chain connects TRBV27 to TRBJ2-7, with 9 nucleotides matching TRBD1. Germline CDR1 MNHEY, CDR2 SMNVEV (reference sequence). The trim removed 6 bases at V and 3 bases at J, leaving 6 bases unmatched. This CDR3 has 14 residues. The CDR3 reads CASSQTGGNYEQYF. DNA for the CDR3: TGTGCCAGCAGCCAGACAGGGGGTAACTACGAGCAGTACTTC.

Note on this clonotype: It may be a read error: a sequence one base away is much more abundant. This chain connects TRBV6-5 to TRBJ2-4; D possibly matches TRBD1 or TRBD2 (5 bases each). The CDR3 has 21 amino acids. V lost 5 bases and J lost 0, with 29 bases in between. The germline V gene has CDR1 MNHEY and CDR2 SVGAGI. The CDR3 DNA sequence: TGTGCCAGCAGTCACTACACATCCAGGGCCTTGGGGAGTATAGCCAAAAACATTCAGTACTTC. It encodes CASSHYTSRALGSIAKNIQYF.

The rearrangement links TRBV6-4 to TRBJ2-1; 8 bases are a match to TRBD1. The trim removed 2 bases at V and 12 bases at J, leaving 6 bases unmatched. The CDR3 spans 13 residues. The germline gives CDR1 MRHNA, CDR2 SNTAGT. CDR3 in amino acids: CASSDEQGVGQFF. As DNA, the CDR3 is TGTGCCAGCAGTGACGAACAGGGGGTCGGGCAGTTCTTC.

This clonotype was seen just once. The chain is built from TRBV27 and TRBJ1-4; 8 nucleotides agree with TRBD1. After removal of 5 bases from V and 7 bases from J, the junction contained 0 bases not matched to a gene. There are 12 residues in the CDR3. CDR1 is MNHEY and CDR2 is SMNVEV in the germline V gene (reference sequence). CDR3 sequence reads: CASSTGGEKLFF. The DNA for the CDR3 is TGTGCCAGCAGTACAGGGGGTGAAAAACTGTTTTTT. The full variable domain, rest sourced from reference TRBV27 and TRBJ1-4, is EAQVTQNPRYLITVTGKKLTVTCSQNMNHEYMSWYRQDPGLGLRQIYYSMNVEVTDKGDVPEGYKVSRKEKRNFPLILESPSPNQTSLYFCASSTGGEKLFFGSGTQLSVL.

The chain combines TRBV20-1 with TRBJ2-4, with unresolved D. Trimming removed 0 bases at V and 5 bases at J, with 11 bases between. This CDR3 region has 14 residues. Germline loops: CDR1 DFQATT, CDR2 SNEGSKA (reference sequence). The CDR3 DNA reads TGCAGTGCTAGAGATCTTGTAGGGCAAAACATTCAGTACTTC. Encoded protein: CSARDLVGQNIQYF.

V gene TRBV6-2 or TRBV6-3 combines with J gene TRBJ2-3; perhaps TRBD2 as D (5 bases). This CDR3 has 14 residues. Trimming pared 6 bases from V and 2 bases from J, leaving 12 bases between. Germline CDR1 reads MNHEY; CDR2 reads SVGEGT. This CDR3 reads CASRKAVTTDTQYF. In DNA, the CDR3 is TGTGCCAGCAGAAAAGCGGTAACCACAGATACGCAGTATTTT.

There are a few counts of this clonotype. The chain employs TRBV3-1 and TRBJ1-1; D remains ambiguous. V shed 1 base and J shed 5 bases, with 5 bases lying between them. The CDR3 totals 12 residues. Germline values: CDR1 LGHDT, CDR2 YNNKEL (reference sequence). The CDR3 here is CASSQVVTEAFF. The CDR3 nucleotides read TGTGCCAGCAGCCAAGTCGTGACTGAAGCTTTCTTT. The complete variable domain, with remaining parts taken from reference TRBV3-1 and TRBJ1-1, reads DTAVSQTPKYLVTQMGNDKSIKCEQNLGHDTMYWYKQDSKKFLKIMFSYNNKELIINETVPNRFSPKSPDKAHLNLHINSLELGDSAVYFCASSQVVTEAFFGQGTRLTVV.